These 20 T cell receptor beta chains originate from one sample sequenced in a study of shared clonotypes between healthy human individuals. TCRdb's table, derived via immunoSEQ multiplex PCR, lists solely in-frame clones and lacks some. The table includes a few hundred thousand clones, roughly 80% detected once. The sequenced sample was PBMCs. The receptors originated from a woman in her forties in good health. Some clones in this sample may be carry-over from other donors' samples.

The chain recombines TRBV19 with TRBJ2-7; TRBD2 is a possible D gene (6 bases). The CDR3 is 14 residues long. The V end lost 6 bases, the J end lost 3 bases, and 15 bases lay between the germline ends. The V gene's germline CDR1 is LNHDA and CDR2 SQIVND (reference sequence). The DNA of the CDR3 is TGTGCCAGTAGCGAACCGGGACTTTTCTACGAGCAGTACTTC. It yields the protein CASSEPGLFYEQYF.

Regarding this clone: A far larger clone is one nucleotide away, so this likely arose from a read error. The rearrangement links TRBV2 to TRBJ1-1; D not certain. CDR1 is SNHLY, CDR2 FYNNEI, per germline. V gave up 2 bases and J gave up 4 bases, with 8 bases separating them. The CDR3 is 13 amino acids. CDR3 in DNA: TGTGCCAGCAGTGAAAGGGAGAGCACTGAAGCTTTCTTT. Its translation: CASSERESTEAFF. Based on the CDR3 plus reference TRBV2 and TRBJ1-1, the full variable domain is EPEVTQTPSHQVTQMGQEVILRCVPISNHLYFYWYRQILGQKVEFLVSFYNNEISEKSEIFDDQFSVERPDGSNFTLKIRSTKLEDSAMYFCASSERESTEAFFGQGTRLTVV.

This clone appeared a few times. This chain links TRBV10-2 with TRBJ2-3; the D is unclear. The CDR3 runs to 15 residues. Germline V gives CDR1 WSHSY, CDR2 SAAADI. The V and J ends lost 6 bases and 4 bases respectively, with 17 bases between them. The CDR3 sequence is CASRSGGGGADTQYF. The CDR3 region has the DNA TGCGCCAGCAGGTCAGGTGGTGGTGGGGCAGATACGCAGTATTTT.

The DNA for the CDR3 is TGCGCCAGCAGCCAAGTCATACACAGGGGAAGCTCCTACGAGCAGTACTTC. Protein: CASSQVIHRGSSYEQYF. The chain uses TRBV4-1 and TRBJ2-7; TRBD1 matches at 7 bases. The germline V gene has CDR1 MGHRA and CDR2 YSYEKL. The CDR3 is made up of 17 amino acids. After removal of 1 base from V and 0 bases from J, the junction contained 9 bases not matched to a gene.

As concerns this clone: This sequence may be a read error, since a much larger clone differs from it by one base. V usage is TRBV29-1 and J usage is TRBJ2-7; 12 bases agree with TRBD2. This CDR3 contains 14 residues. Germline-derived CDR1 and CDR2 are SQVTM and ANQGSEA. Trimming removed 4 bases from V and 3 bases from J; junction bases left unmatched: 4. The CDR3 loop is CSVVASGGVYEQYF. The CDR3 nucleotides are TGCAGCGTTGTGGCTAGCGGGGGGGTCTACGAGCAGTACTTC.

The rearrangement uses TRBV27 and TRBJ2-5; D remains unclear. The CDR3 consists of 17 residues. The germline V gene encodes CDR1 MNHEY and CDR2 SMNVEV (reference sequence). V lost 4 bases, J lost 0 bases, and 18 bases lay in between. Here the CDR3 reads CASSSSSGAQYQETQYF. In DNA form, the CDR3 reads TGTGCCAGCAGTTCATCGTCAGGCGCCCAGTACCAAGAGACCCAGTACTTC.

V gene TRBV28 combines with J gene TRBJ2-5; 7 bases line up with TRBD1. CDR1 and CDR2 from the germline V gene are MDHEN and SYDVKM. This CDR3 contains 12 residues. V lost 1 base to trimming and J lost 12 bases; unmatched junction nucleotides: 5. CDR3 nucleotides: TGTGCCAGCAGTTTATCCTTAGACAGGGAGTACTTC. Amino acids: CASSLSLDREYF.

This clone was recorded at least ten times. An end of the junction differs from the germline gene, which may be a read error. Other DNA sequences in this specimen translate into the identical CDR3. V and J are TRBV6-6 and TRBJ1-1, with D unclear. CDR1 MNHNY and CDR2 SVGAGI come from the germline V gene (reference sequence). This CDR3 contains 12 residues. In DNA form, the CDR3 reads TGTGCCAGCTCTTTGTGGAACACTAAAGCTTTCTTT. Its protein is CASSLWNTKAFF.

The chain uses TRBV6-4 and TRBJ2-2, with 8 bases aligning to TRBD2. The CDR3 extends over 21 amino acids. V shed 2 bases, J shed 4 bases, and the junction held 21 bases outside the gene matches. CDR1 is MRHNA, CDR2 SNTAGT, per germline. The DNA for the CDR3 is TGTGCCAGCAGTGACCCCCCCGGGGCAGCGGGAGAGAAGGAATGCACCGGGGAGCTGTTTTTT. Protein sequence: CASSDPPGAAGEKECTGELFF.

For this clone: This may stem from a read error, because a much larger clone lies one nucleotide away. At the DNA level, this CDR3 is encoded by other sequences in the same sample as well. The V gene is TRBV29-1, the J gene TRBJ2-7; perhaps D is TRBD1 or TRBD2 (5 bases each). The length of the CDR3 is 12 residues. Trimming cost V 6 bases and J 2 bases, with 11 bases left between them. Germline CDR1 and CDR2: SQVTM and ANQGSEA. The CDR3 reads CSVRDGTYEQYF. The CDR3 DNA is TGCAGCGTCCGGGACGGGACCTACGAGCAGTACTTC.

On this clone: Other DNA sequences from this sample encode an identical CDR3 as well. The DNA of the CDR3 is TGTGCCAGCAGCGAGACCGGGACGATCGGGGAGCTGTTTTTT. Its protein is CASSETGTIGELFF. This chain links TRBV2 with TRBJ2-2, with D perhaps given as TRBD1 or TRBD2 (5 bases each). The CDR3 contains 14 residues. From germline, CDR1 is SNHLY and CDR2 FYNNEI. Trimming took off 6 bases at V and 7 bases at J, with 15 bases between the two ends.

Worth noting for this clone: It differs at one base from a far larger clone, so likely a read error. The sample contains more than one DNA sequence encoding this CDR3. The chain recombines TRBV30 with TRBJ1-1; D gene ambiguous. The CDR3 length is 13 residues. The germline CDR1 and CDR2 sequences are GTSNPN and SVGIG (reference sequence). Trimming took 2 bases from V and 2 from J, leaving 9 bases between them. As DNA, the CDR3 is TGTGCCTGGAGTCCAGGACGTAACACTGAAGCTTTCTTT. Translating it yields CAWSPGRNTEAFF.

The rearrangement uses TRBV5-1 and TRBJ2-2, with unresolved D. Germline lookup yields CDR1 SGHRS and CDR2 YFSETQ. This CDR3 region has 12 residues. V was trimmed by 2 bases and J by 7 bases, leaving 6 bases between them. The CDR3 DNA reads TGCGCCAGCAGCTTCCCCTTCGGGGAGCTGTTTTTT. It is translated as CASSFPFGELFF.

The chain combines TRBV6-5 with TRBJ2-1, with 9 bases identical to TRBD2. CDR1 and CDR2 from the germline V gene are MNHEY and SVGAGI. The CDR3 is 15 residues long. With 5 bases clipped from V and 5 bases from J, the junction kept 7 bases outside the gene matches. The CDR3 region is CASSRGLAQNNEQFF. CDR3 coding DNA: TGTGCCAGCAGTAGGGGACTAGCCCAAAACAATGAGCAGTTCTTC.

This clone came up once. The chain carries TRBV5-4 and TRBJ2-5, with 14 bases matching TRBD2. With 2 bases clipped from V and 3 bases from J, the junction kept 3 bases outside the gene matches. Looked up from germline, CDR1 is SGHNT and CDR2 is YYREEE (reference sequence). The CDR3 is 16 amino acids. CDR3 coding DNA: TGTGCCAGCAGCTTCAGACTAGCGGGAGGGGAAGAGACCCAGTACTTC. It yields the protein CASSFRLAGGEETQYF.

There are many counts of this clone. This chain links TRBV7-9 with TRBJ2-7; tentatively, D is TRBD1 (5 bases). CDR1 is SEHNR, CDR2 FQNEAQ, per germline (reference sequence). The CDR3 extends over 14 amino acids. Trimming left V 1 base short and J 5 bases short, with 12 bases between. The CDR3: CASSLGQGRNEQYF. CDR3 DNA: TGTGCCAGCAGCTTAGGGCAGGGCAGGAACGAGCAGTACTTC.

V usage is TRBV6-6 and J usage is TRBJ2-1; 7 bases fit TRBD1. The CDR3 is 12 residues long. With 5 bases clipped from V and 9 bases from J, the junction kept 4 bases outside the gene matches. The germline CDR1 and CDR2 sequences are MNHNY and SVGAGI (reference sequence). The CDR3 sequence: CASSLTGVEQFF. CDR3 nucleotides: TGTGCCAGCAGTCTTACAGGGGTTGAGCAGTTCTTC.

The chain recombines TRBV5-1 with TRBJ2-7, with no clear D. Looked up from germline, CDR1 is SGHRS and CDR2 is YFSETQ. This CDR3 contains 13 residues. The germline V and J ends were trimmed by 0 bases and 3 bases, with 7 bases remaining between them. CDR3 in amino acids: CASSLASSYEQYF. In nucleotides, the CDR3 is TGCGCCAGCAGCTTGGCCTCCAGCTACGAGCAGTACTTC.

This chain links TRBV5-1 with TRBJ2-7; TRBD2 aligns across 10 bases. With V trimmed by 1 base and J by 6 bases, 7 bases remained unmatched. This CDR3 has 15 residues. In germline, CDR1 is SGHRS, CDR2 YFSETQ. The CDR3 loop is CASSLFLAGAAEQYF. As DNA, the CDR3 is TGCGCCAGCAGCTTGTTTCTAGCGGGAGCCGCCGAGCAGTACTTC.

The chain is built from TRBV19 and TRBJ2-6; D is ambiguous. Germline lookup yields CDR1 LNHDA and CDR2 SQIVND (reference sequence). The V gene lost 3 bases and the J gene lost 4 bases, with 13 bases spanning the gap. The CDR3 covers 16 residues. The CDR3 DNA sequence: TGTGCCAGTAGTATGCCCCGAGCGTCCGGGGCCAACGTCCTGACTTTC. It translates to CASSMPRASGANVLTF.